The T cell receptor (beta chain) under discussion was sequenced for a study of blood T cell repertoires in COVID-19. The CDR3 is 14 residues long. The V and J ends lost 3 bases and 0 bases respectively, with 9 bases between them. CDR1 and CDR2 (germline): SQVTM, ANQGSEA. Clones were read by immunoSEQ multiplex PCR, and TCRdb kept only the in-frame ones, dropping some. The table records 100,000 to 150,000 clones, around 88% of them present only once. The rearrangement uses TRBV29-1 and TRBJ2-1; D gene unclear. Sequenced sample: peripheral blood. The receptor's source is a man in his fifties or sixties with active or convalescent COVID-19. CDR3 protein: CSVEGQSSYNEQFF. In DNA, the CDR3 is TGCAGCGTTGAGGGCCAGAGCTCCTACAATGAGCAGTTCTTC.